The 4 T cell receptor beta chains below come from one sample, sequenced in a study of blood T cell repertoires in COVID-19. TCRdb keeps only in-frame clones here, not all; method: immunoSEQ multiplex PCR. The sample shows approximately 110,000 clones, roughly 90% of them seen only once. Sequencing was performed on peripheral blood. The receptors stem from a woman aged 70 to 79 who had recovered from COVID-19.

This rearrangement joins TRBV19 to TRBJ2-7; 13 nucleotides line up with TRBD2. Germline loops: CDR1 LNHDA, CDR2 SQIVND (reference sequence). V lost 7 bases to trimming and J lost 6 bases; unmatched junction nucleotides: 12. The length of the CDR3 is 16 residues. CDR3 DNA: TGTGCCAGTACCACAAGACTAGCGGGAGGACCCTCCGAGCAGTACTTC. Amino acid sequence: CASTTRLAGGPSEQYF.

The chain joins TRBV30 to TRBJ2-5; 15 bases map to TRBD2. V shed 5 bases, J shed 5 bases, and the junction held 9 bases outside the gene matches. The CDR3 totals 16 residues. Per the germline V gene, CDR1 is GTSNPN and CDR2 is SVGIG (reference sequence). CDR3 amino acids: CAWARGLAGGGETQYF. Here the CDR3 DNA reads TGTGCCTGGGCGAGGGGACTAGCGGGGGGCGGGGAGACCCAGTACTTC.

The chain recombines TRBV6-5 with TRBJ1-5; 9 nucleotides line up with TRBD1. Germline V lookup: CDR1 MNHEY, CDR2 SVGAGI. The CDR3 loop spans 14 amino acids. V lost 5 bases to trimming and J lost 5 bases; unmatched junction nucleotides: 4. This CDR3 is CASSTGQGDQPQHF. In DNA form, the CDR3 reads TGTGCCAGCAGTACGGGACAGGGCGATCAGCCCCAGCATTTT.

The chain couples TRBV7-2 to TRBJ2-1, with 7 bases identical to TRBD2. V shed 1 base and J 7 bases; nucleotides not matched to a gene: 10. Germline assignment: CDR1 SGHTA and CDR2 FQGNSA. The CDR3 spans 16 residues. The CDR3 here is CASSLDLGGVMNEQFF. The CDR3 nucleotides read TGTGCCAGCAGCTTAGATCTGGGGGGGGTTATGAATGAGCAGTTCTTC. The full variable domain, its missing parts supplied by reference TRBV7-2 and TRBJ2-1, is GAGVSQSPSNKVTEKGKDVELRCDPISGHTALYWYRQSLGQGLEFLIYFQGNSAPDKSGLPSDRFSAERTGGSVSTLTIQRTQQEDSAVYLCASSLDLGGVMNEQFFGPGTRLTVL.